This is a list of T cell receptor beta chains from one sample in a study of identical twins. TCRdb used MiXCR to reprocess the 5' RACE reads, holding one entry per CDR3 protein. The table includes under 250,000 distinct CDR3 sequences, roughly 13% detected once. These same records also appear under a second study, on yellow fever vaccine responses in identical twins.

The sequenced material came from memory (CD45RO+) T cells sorted from blood. The origin of the receptors is a woman aged 18-30 years in good health. The CDR3 runs from the conserved cysteine through the conserved F or W. D genes are given only for firm matches. The size of a clone is reported for some rows only, either as once, few or many, or as a class for expanded clones.

j_gene | d_gene | v_gene | len | abundance | CDR3aa | CDR3nt
TRBJ2-1 | TRBD2 | TRBV5-1 | 14 | many | CASSLPSGVNEQFF | TGCGCCAGCAGCTTGCCTAGCGGGGTAAATGAGCAGTTCTTC
TRBJ2-1 | TRBD1 | TRBV11-3 | 15 | - | CASSLETGGRNEQFF | TGTGCCAGCAGCTTAGAGACAGGGGGTCGGAATGAGCAGTTCTTC
TRBJ2-7 | TRBD2 | TRBV20-1 | 14 | few | CSASRTLAAYEQYF | TGCAGTGCTAGTCGAACGCTAGCGGCCTACGAGCAGTACTTC
TRBJ2-7 | TRBD1 | TRBV3-1 | 14 | few | CASSNDRGSYEQYF | TGTGCCAGCAGCAACGACAGGGGTTCCTACGAGCAGTACTTC
TRBJ2-1 | TRBD2 | TRBV11-2 | 15 | few | CASSLIAGRSNEQFF | TGTGCCAGCAGCCTCATAGCGGGGAGAAGCAATGAGCAGTTCTTC
TRBJ2-7 | - | TRBV28 | 14 | - | CASSLIGVTYEQYF | TGTGCCAGCAGTTTAATCGGGGTTACCTACGAGCAGTACTTC
TRBJ2-2 | - | TRBV28 | 15 | many | CASSRGDFTTGELFF | TGTGCCAGCAGCCGCGGGGACTTCACGACCGGGGAGCTGTTTTTT
TRBJ2-7 | - | TRBV7-9 | 11 | - | CASSLDDRWSF | TGTGCCAGCAGCTTAGATGACAGGTGGAGCTTC
TRBJ2-7 | - | TRBV7-2 | 13 | many | CASSLAEGYEQYF | TGTGCCAGCAGCTTAGCGGAGGGCTACGAGCAGTACTTC
TRBJ1-2 | - | TRBV25-1 | 13 | few | CASSIYGGFGYTF | TGTGCCAGCAGTATATACGGGGGGTTTGGCTACACCTTC
TRBJ1-2 | - | TRBV7-8 | 14 | few | CASSFGGIGSGYTF | TGTGCCAGCAGCTTTGGAGGTATCGGGTCTGGCTACACCTTC
TRBJ2-2 | - | TRBV11-2 | 13 | few | CASSSSRTGELFF | TGTGCCAGCAGCTCCTCTAGAACCGGGGAGCTGTTTTTT
TRBJ2-3 | - | TRBV29-1 | 15 | few | CSVEDPTISTDTQYF | TGCAGCGTTGAAGACCCTACAATTAGCACAGATACGCAGTATTTT
TRBJ2-7 | TRBD1 | TRBV5-6 | 16 | many | CASSLSRGTGINEQYF | TGTGCCAGCAGCTTGAGTAGGGGGACAGGTATCAACGAGCAGTACTTC
TRBJ2-2 | - | TRBV9 | 16 | - | CASSVGGVWFGGELFF | TGTGCCAGCAGCGTAGGGGGGGTGTGGTTTGGCGGGGAGCTGTTTTTT
TRBJ2-7 | TRBD2 | TRBV10-3 | 15 | - | CATVRSGRDSYEQYF | TGTGCCACCGTAAGAAGCGGGAGGGACTCCTACGAGCAGTACTTC
TRBJ1-2 | - | TRBV27 | 15 | few | CASSRLWYDFYGYTF | TGTGCCAGCAGTCGCTTGTGGTATGACTTCTATGGCTACACCTTC
TRBJ2-7 | TRBD1 | TRBV15 | 16 | few | CATSRGDAQGAGEQYF | TGTGCCACCAGCAGAGGGGACGCACAGGGGGCGGGCGAGCAGTACTTC
TRBJ1-2 | TRBD1 | TRBV24-1 | 14 | few | CATSDRTGGDGYTF | TGTGCCACCAGTGATCGGACAGGGGGTGATGGCTACACCTTC
TRBJ2-2 | - | TRBV20-1 | 15 | many | CSARDAQTNTGELFF | TGCAGTGCTAGAGATGCACAGACGAACACCGGGGAGCTGTTTTTT
TRBJ2-6 | - | TRBV24-1 | 18 | - | CATTISLRNRSGANVLTF | TGTGCCACCACAATCAGTCTGCGAAATAGGTCTGGGGCCAACGTCCTGACTTTC
TRBJ1-4 | - | TRBV27 | 13 | few | CASMRRVNEKLFF | TGTGCCAGCATGAGGAGGGTGAATGAAAAACTGTTTTTT
TRBJ2-5 | - | TRBV5-1 | 14 | - | CASSLGAAQETQYF | TGCGCCAGCAGCTTGGGGGCGGCCCAAGAGACCCAGTACTTC
TRBJ1-2 | - | TRBV29-1 | 11 | few | CSVAASDGYTF | TGCAGCGTTGCGGCCTCTGATGGCTACACCTTC
TRBJ2-5 | - | TRBV6-1 | 14 | few | CASSGWTVQETQYF | TGTGCCAGCAGTGGTTGGACAGTACAAGAGACCCAGTACTTC
TRBJ2-7 | - | TRBV13 | 14 | many | CASSLEALTYEQYF | TGTGCCAGCAGCTTAGAAGCCTTGACCTACGAGCAGTACTTC
TRBJ2-5 | TRBD1 | TRBV5-6 | 15 | few | CASSFTGTAQETQYF | TGTGCCAGCAGCTTTACCGGGACAGCCCAAGAGACCCAGTACTTC
TRBJ2-1 | TRBD2 | TRBV11-1 | 15 | few | CASSSGTSSINEQFF | TGTGCCAGCAGCTCCGGGACTAGCTCTATCAATGAGCAGTTCTTC
TRBJ2-1 | TRBD2 | TRBV7-2 | 18 | few | CASSLAASGGPRYNEQFF | TGTGCCAGCAGCTTAGCGGCTAGCGGGGGTCCTAGATACAATGAGCAGTTCTTC
TRBJ2-1 | - | TRBV4-2 | 13 | - | CASSQAPDNEQFF | TGTGCCAGCAGCCAAGCTCCTGACAATGAGCAGTTCTTC
TRBJ2-1 | TRBD1 | TRBV28 | 17 | few | CASSSLPGTGRYNEQFF | TGTGCCAGCAGTTCTTTACCCGGGACAGGGCGCTACAATGAGCAGTTCTTC
TRBJ2-2 | TRBD2 | TRBV4-2 | 17 | few | CASSMGLAALVTGELFF | TGTGCCAGCAGCATGGGACTAGCGGCGCTAGTCACCGGGGAGCTGTTTTTT
TRBJ2-3 | - | TRBV6-4 | 15 | - | CASSDSQGSTDTQYF | TGTGCCAGCAGTGACTCCCAGGGGAGCACAGATACGCAGTATTTT
TRBJ2-7 | TRBD2 | TRBV27 | 15 | few | CASSLTSGSVDEQYF | TGTGCCAGCAGCCTGACTAGCGGGAGCGTCGACGAGCAGTACTTC
TRBJ2-1 | TRBD2 | TRBV10-3 | 16 | - | CAISGTGTSNRNEQFF | TGTGCCATCAGTGGGACCGGGACTAGCAATCGGAATGAGCAGTTCTTC
TRBJ2-3 | - | TRBV6-1 | 17 | - | CASRQKPIRGPTDTQYF | TGTGCCAGCAGACAAAAACCCATTCGGGGACCCACAGATACGCAGTATTTT
TRBJ2-7 | - | TRBV20-1 | 13 | many | CSARVRSSYEQYF | TGCAGTGCTAGAGTAAGGAGCTCCTACGAGCAGTACTTC
TRBJ2-7 | - | TRBV6-2/TRBV6-3 | 12 | - | CASSQTAYEQYF | TGTGCCAGCAGCCAAACTGCCTACGAGCAGTACTTC
TRBJ2-1 | - | TRBV6-4 | 15 | - | CASSDPRGGHNEQFF | TGTGCCAGCAGTGATCCGCGGGGTGGGCACAATGAGCAGTTCTTC
TRBJ2-4 | - | TRBV20-1 | 13 | - | CSAIILAKNIQYF | TGCAGTGCTATTATCCTAGCCAAAAACATTCAGTACTTC
TRBJ1-5 | - | TRBV27 | 13 | many | CASSFTYNQPQHF | TGTGCCAGCAGTTTTACCTACAATCAGCCCCAGCATTTT
TRBJ1-5 | - | TRBV6-1 | 14 | - | CATSGTRSNQPQHF | TGTGCCACCTCCGGGACGCGCAGCAATCAGCCCCAGCATTTT
TRBJ2-1 | - | TRBV28 | 16 | - | CASSFYVGSSYNEQFF | TGTGCCAGCAGTTTTTATGTCGGGAGCTCCTACAATGAGCAGTTCTTC